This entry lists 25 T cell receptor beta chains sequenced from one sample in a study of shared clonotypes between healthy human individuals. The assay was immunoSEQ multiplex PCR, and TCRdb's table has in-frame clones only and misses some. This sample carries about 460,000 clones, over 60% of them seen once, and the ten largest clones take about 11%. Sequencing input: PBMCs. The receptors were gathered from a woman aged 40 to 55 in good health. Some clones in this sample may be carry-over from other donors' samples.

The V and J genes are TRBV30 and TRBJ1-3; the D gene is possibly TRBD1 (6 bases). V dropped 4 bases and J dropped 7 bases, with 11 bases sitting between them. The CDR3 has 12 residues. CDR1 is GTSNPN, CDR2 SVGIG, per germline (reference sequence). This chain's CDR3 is CAWTQGWNTIYF. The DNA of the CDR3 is TGTGCCTGGACACAGGGTTGGAACACCATATATTTT.

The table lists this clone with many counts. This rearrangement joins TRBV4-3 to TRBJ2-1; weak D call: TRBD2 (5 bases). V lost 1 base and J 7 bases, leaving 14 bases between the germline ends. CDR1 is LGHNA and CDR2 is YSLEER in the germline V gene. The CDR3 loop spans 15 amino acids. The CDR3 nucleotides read TGCGCCAGCAGCCAAGTTTTGACTACCAGAAATGAGCAGTTCTTC. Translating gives CASSQVLTTRNEQFF.

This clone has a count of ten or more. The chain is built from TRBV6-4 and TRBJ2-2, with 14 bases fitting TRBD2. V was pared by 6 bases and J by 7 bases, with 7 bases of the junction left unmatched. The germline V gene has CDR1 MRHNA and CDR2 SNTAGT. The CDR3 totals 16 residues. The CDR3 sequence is CASSAGTSGSVGELFF. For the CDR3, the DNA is TGTGCCAGCAGCGCCGGGACTAGCGGGAGTGTCGGGGAGCTGTTTTTT.

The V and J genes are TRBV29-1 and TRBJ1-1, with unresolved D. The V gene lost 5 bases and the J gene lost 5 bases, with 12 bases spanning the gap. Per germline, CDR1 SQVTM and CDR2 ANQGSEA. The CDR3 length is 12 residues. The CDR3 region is CSVTRPGTEAFF. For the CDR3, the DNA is TGCAGCGTTACCCGCCCCGGGACTGAAGCTTTCTTT. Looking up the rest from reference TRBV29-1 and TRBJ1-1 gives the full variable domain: SAVISQKPSRDICQRGTSLTIQCQVDSQVTMMFWYRQQPGQSLTLIATANQGSEATYESGFVIDKFPISRPNLTFSTLTVSNMSPEDSSIYLCSVTRPGTEAFFGQGTRLTVV.

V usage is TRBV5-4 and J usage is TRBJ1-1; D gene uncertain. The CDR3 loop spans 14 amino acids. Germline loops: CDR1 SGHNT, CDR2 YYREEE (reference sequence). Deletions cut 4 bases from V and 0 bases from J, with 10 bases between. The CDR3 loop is CASSPGSLNTEAFF. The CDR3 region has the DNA TGTGCCAGCAGCCCCGGGTCCTTGAACACTGAAGCTTTCTTT.

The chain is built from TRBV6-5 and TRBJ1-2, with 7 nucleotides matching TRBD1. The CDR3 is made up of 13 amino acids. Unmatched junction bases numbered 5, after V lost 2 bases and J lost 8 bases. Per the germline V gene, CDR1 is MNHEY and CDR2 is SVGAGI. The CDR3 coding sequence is TGTGCCAGCAGTTACAGGGACAGCTGGGGCTACACCTTC. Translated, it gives CASSYRDSWGYTF.

CDR3 protein: CASSLGAGGSEQFF. The CDR3 DNA sequence: TGTGCCAGCAGCTTAGGAGCGGGAGGGTCTGAGCAGTTCTTC. V and J are TRBV5-4 and TRBJ2-1; 10 bases are shared with TRBD2. The V gene end was trimmed by 2 bases and the J gene end by 9 bases; junction bases not matched to a gene: 5. This CDR3 comprises 14 residues. CDR1 and CDR2 (germline): SGHNT, YYREEE (reference sequence).

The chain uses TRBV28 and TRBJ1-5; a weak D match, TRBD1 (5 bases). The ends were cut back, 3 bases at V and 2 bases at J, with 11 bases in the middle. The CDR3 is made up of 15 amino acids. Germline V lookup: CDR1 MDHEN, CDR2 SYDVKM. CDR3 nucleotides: TGTGCCAGCAGTTTTGGGGCGTTGGGCAATCAGCCCCAGCATTTT. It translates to CASSFGALGNQPQHF.

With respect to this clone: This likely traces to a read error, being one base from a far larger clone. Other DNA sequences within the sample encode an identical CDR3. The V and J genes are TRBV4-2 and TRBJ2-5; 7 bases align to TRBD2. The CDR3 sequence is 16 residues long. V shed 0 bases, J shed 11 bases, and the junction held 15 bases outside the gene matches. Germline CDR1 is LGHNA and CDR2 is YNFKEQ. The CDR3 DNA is TGTGCCAGCAGCCAAGAGCTAGCGGTTAACTCCTATGAGCAGTACTTC. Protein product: CASSQELAVNSYEQYF.

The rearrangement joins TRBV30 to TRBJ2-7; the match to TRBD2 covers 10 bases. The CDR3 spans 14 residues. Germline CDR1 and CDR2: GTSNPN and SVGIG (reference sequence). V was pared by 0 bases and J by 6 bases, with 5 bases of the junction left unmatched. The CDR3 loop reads CAWSVRLAGVEQYF. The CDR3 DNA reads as TGTGCCTGGAGTGTACGTCTAGCGGGAGTCGAGCAGTACTTC.

The CDR3 DNA is TGCGCCAGCAGGGGGCTCCGGGGGACTAGCGGGAGGATCACAGATACGCAGTATTTT. It specifies CASRGLRGTSGRITDTQYF. J is TRBJ2-3 and V is TRBV10-2; 15 bases align to TRBD2. The CDR3 totals 19 residues. V was clipped by 6 bases and J by 2 bases; unmatched bases: 12. The V gene's germline CDR1 is WSHSY and CDR2 SAAADI.

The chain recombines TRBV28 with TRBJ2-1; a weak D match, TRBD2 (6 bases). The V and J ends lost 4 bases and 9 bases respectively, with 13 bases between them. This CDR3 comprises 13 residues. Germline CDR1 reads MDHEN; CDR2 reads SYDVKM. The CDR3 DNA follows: TGTGCCAGCAGTTCCAGACTAGTTTCTGAGCAGTTCTTC. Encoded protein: CASSSRLVSEQFF.

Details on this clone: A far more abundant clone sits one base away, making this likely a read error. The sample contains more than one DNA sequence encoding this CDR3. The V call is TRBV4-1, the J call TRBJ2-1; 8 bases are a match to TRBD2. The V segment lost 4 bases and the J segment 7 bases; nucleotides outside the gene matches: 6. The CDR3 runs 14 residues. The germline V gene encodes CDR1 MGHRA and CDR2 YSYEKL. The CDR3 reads CASSRTSGINEQFF. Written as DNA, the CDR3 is TGCGCCAGCAGCCGTACTAGCGGTATTAATGAGCAGTTCTTC.

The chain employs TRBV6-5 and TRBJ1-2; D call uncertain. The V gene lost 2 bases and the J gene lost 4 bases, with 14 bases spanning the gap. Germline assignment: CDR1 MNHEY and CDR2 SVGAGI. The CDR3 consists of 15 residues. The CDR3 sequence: CASSYHPPLSYGYTF. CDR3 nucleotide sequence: TGTGCCAGCAGTTACCACCCCCCGTTAAGCTATGGCTACACCTTC.

The CDR3 is CAISVRRGPETQYF. The CDR3 DNA reads TGTGCCATCAGTGTAAGGAGGGGTCCCGAGACCCAGTACTTC. The J gene is TRBJ2-5, the V gene TRBV10-3; a weak D match, TRBD2 (6 bases). The V gene lost 4 bases and the J gene lost 5 bases, with 14 bases spanning the gap. Germline lookup yields CDR1 ENHRY and CDR2 SYGVKD. This CDR3 is 14 amino acids long.

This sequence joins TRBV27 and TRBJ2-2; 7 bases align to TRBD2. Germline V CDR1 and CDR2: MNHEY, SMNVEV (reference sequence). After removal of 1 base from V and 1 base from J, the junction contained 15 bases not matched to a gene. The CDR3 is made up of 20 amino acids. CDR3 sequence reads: CASSLWGLSGLAENTGELFF. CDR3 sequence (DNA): TGTGCCAGCAGTTTATGGGGCTTATCCGGCCTAGCGGAGAACACCGGGGAGCTGTTTTTT.

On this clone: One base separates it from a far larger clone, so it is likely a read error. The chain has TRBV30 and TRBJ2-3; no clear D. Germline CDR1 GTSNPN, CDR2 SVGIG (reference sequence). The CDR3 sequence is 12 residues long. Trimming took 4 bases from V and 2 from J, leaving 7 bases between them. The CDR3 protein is CAWNDSTDTQYF. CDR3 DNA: TGTGCCTGGAACGACTCCACAGATACGCAGTATTTT.

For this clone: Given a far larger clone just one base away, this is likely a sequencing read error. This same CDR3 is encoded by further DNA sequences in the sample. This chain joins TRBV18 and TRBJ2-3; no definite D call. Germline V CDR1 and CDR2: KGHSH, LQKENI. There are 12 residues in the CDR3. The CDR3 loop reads CASSLRTDTQYF. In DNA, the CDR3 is TGTGCCAGCTCCCTTCGCACTGATACGCAGTATTTT. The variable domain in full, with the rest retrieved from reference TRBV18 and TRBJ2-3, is NAGVMQNPRHLVRRRGQEARLRCSPMKGHSHVYWYRQLPEEGLKFMVYLQKENIIDESGMPKERFSAEFPKEGPSILRIQQVVRGDSAAYFCASSLRTDTQYFGPGTRLTVL.

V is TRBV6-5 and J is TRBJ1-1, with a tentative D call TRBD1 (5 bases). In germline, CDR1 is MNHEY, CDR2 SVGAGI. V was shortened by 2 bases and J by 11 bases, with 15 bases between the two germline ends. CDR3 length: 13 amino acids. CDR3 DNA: TGTGCCAGCAGTTACGAGGGGAGTGGCAGGGCTTTCTTT. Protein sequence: CASSYEGSGRAFF.

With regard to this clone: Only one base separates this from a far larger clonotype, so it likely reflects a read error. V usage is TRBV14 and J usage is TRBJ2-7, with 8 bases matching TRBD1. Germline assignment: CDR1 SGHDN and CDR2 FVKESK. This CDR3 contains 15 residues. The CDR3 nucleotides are TGTGCCAGCGGCCAAGACAGGGGAAGCTCCTACGAGCAGTACTTC. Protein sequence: CASGQDRGSSYEQYF.

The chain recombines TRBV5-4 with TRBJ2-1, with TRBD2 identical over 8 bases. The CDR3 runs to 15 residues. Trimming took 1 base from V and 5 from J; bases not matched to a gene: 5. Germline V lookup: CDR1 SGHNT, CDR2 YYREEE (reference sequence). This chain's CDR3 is CASSLPGTRDNEQFF. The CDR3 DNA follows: TGTGCCAGCAGCTTGCCCGGGACTAGGGACAATGAGCAGTTCTTC.

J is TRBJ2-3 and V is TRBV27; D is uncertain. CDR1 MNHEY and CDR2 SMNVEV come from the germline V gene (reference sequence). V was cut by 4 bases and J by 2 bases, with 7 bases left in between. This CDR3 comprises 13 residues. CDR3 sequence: CASSSADTDTQYF. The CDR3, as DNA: TGTGCCAGCAGTTCGGCCGACACAGATACGCAGTATTTT.

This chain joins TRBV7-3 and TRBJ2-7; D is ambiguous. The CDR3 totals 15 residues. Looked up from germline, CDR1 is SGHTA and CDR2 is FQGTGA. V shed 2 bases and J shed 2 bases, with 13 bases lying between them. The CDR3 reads CASSLRAGHAYEQYF. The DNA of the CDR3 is TGTGCCAGCAGCTTACGGGCAGGCCATGCCTACGAGCAGTACTTC.

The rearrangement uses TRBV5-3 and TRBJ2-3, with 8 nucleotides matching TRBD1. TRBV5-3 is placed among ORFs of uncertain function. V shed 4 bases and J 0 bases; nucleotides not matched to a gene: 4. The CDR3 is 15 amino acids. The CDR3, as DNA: TGTGCCAGAAGCCAGACAGGGGAGAGCACAGATACGCAGTATTTT. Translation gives CARSQTGESTDTQYF.

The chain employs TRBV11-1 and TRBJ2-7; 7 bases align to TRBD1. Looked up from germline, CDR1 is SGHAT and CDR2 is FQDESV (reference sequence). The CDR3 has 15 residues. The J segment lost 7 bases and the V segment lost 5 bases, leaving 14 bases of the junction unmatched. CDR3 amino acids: CASSPEGTAFGEQYF. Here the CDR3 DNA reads TGTGCCAGCAGCCCAGAGGGGACAGCCTTCGGGGAGCAGTACTTC.